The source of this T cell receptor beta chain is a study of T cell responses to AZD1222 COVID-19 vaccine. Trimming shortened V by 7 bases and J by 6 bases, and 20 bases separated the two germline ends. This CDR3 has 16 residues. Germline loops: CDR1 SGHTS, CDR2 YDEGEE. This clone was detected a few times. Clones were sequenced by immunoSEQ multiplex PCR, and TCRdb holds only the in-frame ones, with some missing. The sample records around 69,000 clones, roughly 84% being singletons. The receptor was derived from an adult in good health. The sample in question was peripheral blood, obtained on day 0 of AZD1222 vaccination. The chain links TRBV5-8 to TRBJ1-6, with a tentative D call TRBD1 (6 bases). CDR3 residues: CASRRWAGESNSPLHF. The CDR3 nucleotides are TGTGCCAGCCGACGGTGGGCAGGGGAAAGTAATTCACCCCTCCACTTT. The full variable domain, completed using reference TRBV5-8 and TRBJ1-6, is EAGVTQSPTHLIKTRGQQATLRCSPISGHTSVYWYQQALGLGLQFLLWYDEGEERNRGNFPPRFSGRQFPNYSSELNVNALELEDSALYLCASRRWAGESNSPLHFGNGTRLTVT.